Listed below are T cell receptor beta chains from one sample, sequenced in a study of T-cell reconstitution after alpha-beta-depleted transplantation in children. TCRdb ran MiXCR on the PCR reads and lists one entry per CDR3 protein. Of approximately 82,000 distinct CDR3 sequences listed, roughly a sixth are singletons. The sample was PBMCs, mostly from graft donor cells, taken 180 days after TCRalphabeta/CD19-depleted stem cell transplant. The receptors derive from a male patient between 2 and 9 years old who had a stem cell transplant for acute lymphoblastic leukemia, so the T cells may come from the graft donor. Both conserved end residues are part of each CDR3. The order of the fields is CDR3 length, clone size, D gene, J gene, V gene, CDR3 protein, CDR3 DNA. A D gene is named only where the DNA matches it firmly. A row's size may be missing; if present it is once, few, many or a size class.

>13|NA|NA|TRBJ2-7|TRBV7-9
CASSLVGNYEQYF
TGTGCCAGCAGCTTAGTTGGCAACTACGAGCAGTACTTC
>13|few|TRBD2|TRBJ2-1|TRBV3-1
CASSQDGTRMKVF
TGTGCCAGCAGCCAAGATGGGACTAGAATGAAGGTCTTC
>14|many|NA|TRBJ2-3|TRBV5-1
CASRVRAHTDTQYF
TGCGCCAGCAGGGTCAGGGCACACACAGATACGCAGTATTTT
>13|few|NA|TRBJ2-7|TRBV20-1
CSARWAGLYEQYF
TGCAGTGCTAGATGGGCAGGACTCTACGAGCAGTACTTC
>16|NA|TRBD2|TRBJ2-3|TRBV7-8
CASSLERGMIPDTQYF
TGTGCCAGCAGCTTAGAGCGGGGAATGATTCCAGATACGCAGTATTTT
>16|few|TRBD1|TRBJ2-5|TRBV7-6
CASSPDRGQEQETQYF
TGTGCCAGCAGCCCCGACAGGGGTCAGGAGCAAGAGACCCAGTACTTC
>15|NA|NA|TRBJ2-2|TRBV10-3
CAMGGGGTNTGELFF
TGTGCTATGGGGGGGGGCGGAACGAACACCGGGGAGCTGTTTTTT
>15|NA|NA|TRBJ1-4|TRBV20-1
CSAGGGSSTNEKLFF
TGCAGTGCTGGGGGGGGGTCTTCAACTAATGAAAAACTGTTTTTT
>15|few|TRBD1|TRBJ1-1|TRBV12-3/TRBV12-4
CASSFDRGPNTEAFF
TGTGCCAGCAGTTTTGACAGGGGGCCGAACACTGAAGCTTTCTTT
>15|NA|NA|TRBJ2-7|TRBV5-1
CASSLEPGGSYEQYF
TGCGCCAGCAGCTTGGAACCAGGGGGGTCCTACGAGCAGTACTTC
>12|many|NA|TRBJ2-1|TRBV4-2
CASSYSAGEQFF
TGTGCCAGCAGTTATAGCGCGGGTGAGCAGTTCTTC
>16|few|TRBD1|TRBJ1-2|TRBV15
CATSRWDTGTGGGYTF
TGTGCCACCAGCAGGTGGGATACCGGGACAGGTGGTGGCTACACCTTC
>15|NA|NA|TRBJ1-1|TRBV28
CASSPAGTINTEAFF
TGTGCCAGCAGTCCTGCAGGGACGATCAACACTGAAGCTTTCTTT
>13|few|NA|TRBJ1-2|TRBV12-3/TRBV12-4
CASSPDMERGYTF
TGTGCCAGCAGTCCTGACATGGAGCGTGGCTACACCTTC
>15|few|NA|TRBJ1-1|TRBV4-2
CASSQEGRMNTEAFF
TGTGCCAGCAGCCAAGAAGGCCGGATGAACACTGAAGCTTTCTTT